This TCR beta chain was observed in a study of blood T cell repertoires in COVID-19. The wider study: PBMCs, B-cell-depleted T cells, or T cells were the source of the cDNA or gDNA that made up the material.

This CDR3 is built from 14 residues. Trimming shortened V by 1 base and J by 7 bases, and 13 bases separated the two germline ends. The germline CDR1 and CDR2 sequences are SGHVS and FQNEAQ. In its sample, this clone was seen a few times. Methods used by the authors: Counts of nucleated cells, estimated from reference gene primer amplification, were obtained. The data were produced by immunoSEQ multiplex PCR, yet TCRdb's version contains in-frame clones alone and is incomplete. That table furnishes V, J and clone size, whereas the DNA furnished D and trimming. There are more than 70,000 clones in the sample; 77% occur only once, and about a tenth lies in the top ten.

The sequence was collected from a human donor in a cohort sampled during active COVID-19. Sequenced sample: peripheral blood. The V gene is TRBV7-8, the J gene TRBJ1-2; tentatively, D is TRBD1 (6 bases). CDR3 residues: CASSLGGRLGGYTF. As DNA, the CDR3 is TGTGCCAGCAGCTTAGGGGGGCGATTGGGTGGCTACACCTTC.